This entry lists 6 T cell receptor beta chains sequenced from one sample in a study of blood T cell repertoires in COVID-19. Libraries were prepared by immunoSEQ multiplex PCR; TCRdb keeps only in-frame clonotypes and omits some of them. The sample consists of approximately 250,000 clones, around nine tenths of them appearing once. Material: peripheral blood. Receptor source: a woman aged 60-75 years with COVID-19, enrolled during active disease.

V usage is TRBV3-1 (or the pseudogene TRBV3-2) and J usage is TRBJ1-5; no firm D call. Germline V gives CDR1 LGHDT, CDR2 YNNKEL (reference sequence). Deletions cut 0 bases from V and 3 bases from J, with 9 bases between. The CDR3 runs 15 residues. The CDR3 here is CASSQDMASNQPQHF. The CDR3 nucleotides read TGTGCCAGCAGCCAAGATATGGCTTCCAATCAGCCCCAGCATTTT.

A few counts support this clone. The V and J genes are TRBV7-9 and TRBJ2-5; 8 positions match TRBD1. Germline V gives CDR1 SEHNR, CDR2 FQNEAQ (reference sequence). The CDR3 covers 15 residues. The V gene end was trimmed by 3 bases and the J gene end by 4 bases; junction bases not matched to a gene: 7. CDR3 DNA: TGTGCCAGCAGCTTTGAGACAGGGGCCCCAGAGACCCAGTACTTC. It yields the protein CASSFETGAPETQYF.

This clone showed up just a few times. This chain links TRBV27 with TRBJ2-2, with D perhaps matching TRBD1 (6 bases). The V gene lost 3 bases and the J gene lost 0 bases, with 11 bases spanning the gap. The CDR3 extends over 16 amino acids. CDR1 and CDR2 from the germline V gene are MNHEY and SMNVEV (reference sequence). CDR3 coding DNA: TGTGCCAGCAGTTTCGACAGGATCGCGAACACCGGGGAGCTGTTTTTT. It translates to CASSFDRIANTGELFF.

The rearrangement links TRBV28 to TRBJ1-3; 9 bases fit TRBD1. Trimming at V came to 6 bases and at J to 9 bases, leaving 12 bases not matched to a gene. This CDR3 is 15 amino acids long. Germline-derived CDR1 and CDR2 are MDHEN and SYDVKM. The CDR3 here is CASRRDRAMWGTIYF. In DNA, the CDR3 is TGTGCCAGCAGAAGGGACAGGGCGATGTGGGGCACCATATATTTT.

This clone was observed a single time. The CDR3 DNA reads TGTGCCACCCGTGCATTGCGCACCGGGGAGCTGTTTTTT. The encoded protein is CATRALRTGELFF. The chain links TRBV19 to TRBJ2-2; D unresolved. The CDR3 has 13 amino acids. Germline lookup yields CDR1 LNHDA and CDR2 SQIVND (reference sequence). With 10 bases removed from V and 4 bases from J, the gap between germline ends came to 13 bases.

The chain joins TRBV19 to TRBJ1-3; a possible D gene is TRBD1 (6 bases). Germline lookup yields CDR1 LNHDA and CDR2 SQIVND (reference sequence). The CDR3 is 14 residues long. Between the trimmed V and J ends, which lost 10 bases and 0 bases, there was a span of 13 bases. CDR3 in amino acids: CAISDRLSGNTIYF. CDR3 nucleotides: TGTGCCATCAGCGACAGGCTCTCTGGAAACACCATATATTTT.